One and the same sample provided the 29 T cell receptor beta chains below, sequenced in a study of cytomegalovirus exposure and HLA in healthy donors. The primer mix had 60 Vbeta and 13 Jbeta primers. Some clones are missing from TCRdb's copy, which holds only in-frame ones; the method was immunoSEQ multiplex PCR. This sample has 130,000 or so clones, with approximately 77% found just once. Sequenced material: PBMCs. The receptor source for this set is a woman aged 55-69 years in good health and CMV-seronegative.

The V and J genes are TRBV7-3 and TRBJ2-5, with D perhaps matching TRBD2 (6 bases). V was clipped by 0 bases and J by 5 bases, with 10 bases between them. Germline CDR1 and CDR2: SGHTA and FQGTGA. The CDR3 consists of 14 residues. The CDR3 sequence is CASSLTAGSETQYF. CDR3 sequence (DNA): TGTGCCAGCAGCTTAACTGCGGGGAGTGAGACCCAGTACTTC.

The chain uses TRBV30 and TRBJ2-2; the match to TRBD1 covers 9 bases. This CDR3 is 15 amino acids long. Germline values: CDR1 GTSNPN, CDR2 SVGIG (reference sequence). J gave up 4 bases and V 2 bases, and 5 bases lay outside the gene matches. CDR3 sequence reads: CAWSKGQGSTGELFF. In DNA, the CDR3 is TGTGCCTGGAGTAAAGGACAGGGGTCCACCGGGGAGCTGTTTTTT.

The chain recombines TRBV6-5 with TRBJ1-5; TRBD1 matches at 9 bases. The J segment lost 6 bases and the V segment lost 6 bases, leaving 6 bases of the junction unmatched. This CDR3 is built from 14 residues. Germline lookup yields CDR1 MNHEY and CDR2 SVGAGI. CDR3 amino acids: CASRADRGGQPQHF. The CDR3 DNA reads TGTGCCAGCAGGGCGGACAGGGGCGGTCAGCCCCAGCATTTT.

J is TRBJ2-7 and V is TRBV7-9; possible D gene TRBD2, 5 bases. Germline V CDR1 and CDR2: SEHNR, FQNEAQ (reference sequence). Trimming stripped 6 bases from V and 2 bases from J, with 14 bases between. The CDR3 runs 14 residues. The CDR3 loop reads CASSGGRGTYEQYF. The CDR3 DNA sequence: TGTGCCAGCAGTGGCGGACGGGGAACCTACGAGCAGTACTTC.

This chain uses TRBV6-5 with TRBJ2-3; 7 bases fit TRBD2. This CDR3 spans 14 amino acids. After removal of 7 bases from V and 8 bases from J, the junction contained 12 bases not matched to a gene. Germline V gives CDR1 MNHEY, CDR2 SVGAGI. The CDR3 nucleotides are TGTGCCAGCACTCACCCGGAGGGGAGGGGTACGCAGTATTTT. Its protein is CASTHPEGRGTQYF.

This clone was seen just once. The rearrangement joins TRBV14 to TRBJ1-1; 7 bases match TRBD1. The CDR3 sequence is 13 residues long. The V gene end was trimmed by 2 bases and the J gene end by 4 bases; junction bases not matched to a gene: 1. Germline lookup yields CDR1 SGHDN and CDR2 FVKESK. As DNA, the CDR3 is TGTGCCAGCAGCCAATACAGGGGCACTGAAGCTTTCTTT. Translation gives CASSQYRGTEAFF.

The CDR3 reads CASSSGTGGLQETQYF. The CDR3 DNA reads TGTGCCAGCAGCTCCGGGACAGGGGGTCTGCAAGAGACCCAGTACTTC. The rearrangement uses TRBV7-6 and TRBJ2-5, with 11 positions matching TRBD1. With V trimmed by 4 bases and J by 2 bases, 6 bases remained unmatched. CDR3 size: 16 residues. Per germline, CDR1 SGHVS and CDR2 FNYEAQ.

The V call is TRBV27, the J call TRBJ1-4; D perhaps matches TRBD1 (5 bases). The CDR3 extends over 16 amino acids. Germline CDR1 MNHEY, CDR2 SMNVEV (reference sequence). With 0 bases removed from V and 10 bases from J, the gap between germline ends came to 18 bases. Written as DNA, the CDR3 is TGTGCCAGCAGTTTATCGTCGGGGCGGGAAAAGGGAAAACTGTTTTTT. Translating it yields CASSLSSGREKGKLFF. The whole variable domain, remainder taken from reference TRBV27 and TRBJ1-4, is EAQVTQNPRYLITVTGKKLTVTCSQNMNHEYMSWYRQDPGLGLRQIYYSMNVEVTDKGDVPEGYKVSRKEKRNFPLILESPSPNQTSLYFCASSLSSGREKGKLFFGSGTQLSVL.

About this clone: An end of the junction differs from the germline gene, which may be a read error. This chain links TRBV6-1 with TRBJ1-3, with a weak D call TRBD1 (5 bases). The CDR3 runs to 16 residues. Germline assignment: CDR1 MNHNS and CDR2 SASEGT. The CDR3 DNA sequence: TGTGCCAGCAGCGAAGATAACAGGTCTGCTCGAAACACCATATATTTT. Translation: CASSEDNRSARNTIYF.

The chain links TRBV15 to TRBJ2-4; the match to TRBD1 covers 8 bases. CDR3 length equals 18 residues. Germline V gives CDR1 LNHNV, CDR2 YYDKDF (reference sequence). The V gene end was trimmed by 5 bases and the J gene end by 3 bases; junction bases not matched to a gene: 15. CDR3 sequence: CATSERTGFREYKNIQYF. The CDR3 region has the DNA TGTGCCACCAGCGAACGGACAGGGTTTCGGGAGTACAAAAACATTCAGTACTTC.

V gene TRBV19 combines with J gene TRBJ1-4, with TRBD1 matching over 7 bases. Per germline, CDR1 LNHDA and CDR2 SQIVND (reference sequence). CDR3 length: 14 amino acids. J was trimmed by 14 bases and V by 4 bases; bases with no gene match: 13. CDR3 residues: CASSRTGTVVLLFF. CDR3 nucleotides: TGTGCCAGTAGTAGAACCGGGACAGTTGTTCTCCTGTTTTTT. The full variable domain, rest sourced from reference TRBV19 and TRBJ1-4, is DGGITQSPKYLFRKEGQNVTLSCEQNLNHDAMYWYRQDPGQGLRLIYYSQIVNDFQKGDIAEGYSVSREKKESFPLTVTSAQKNPTAFYLCASSRTGTVVLLFFGSGTQLSVL.

This chain links TRBV5-8 with TRBJ2-2; 10 nucleotides match TRBD1. The CDR3 has 15 amino acids. Trimming at V came to 4 bases and at J to 6 bases, leaving 6 bases not matched to a gene. The V gene's germline CDR1 is SGHTS and CDR2 YDEGEE. The CDR3 nucleotides read TGTGCCAGCAGCACCGGACAGGGGGGTTCCGGGGAGCTGTTTTTT. It is translated as CASSTGQGGSGELFF.

V is TRBV7-2 and J is TRBJ2-7, with TRBD1 identical over 10 bases. The CDR3 contains 17 residues. Germline V lookup: CDR1 SGHTA, CDR2 FQGNSA. J was trimmed by 4 bases and V by 5 bases; bases with no gene match: 14. The CDR3 spells CASSPRGSGQGMYEQYF. CDR3 DNA sequence: TGTGCCAGCAGCCCGCGGGGCTCGGGACAGGGGATGTACGAGCAGTACTTC.

In its sample, this clone was seen a few times. The chain couples TRBV28 to TRBJ1-5; D remains unclear. Germline V CDR1 and CDR2: MDHEN, SYDVKM. CDR3 size: 13 residues. V lost 2 bases and J 6 bases, leaving 8 bases between the germline ends. The DNA for the CDR3 is TGTGCCAGCAGTTTAGGAGGGATTCAGCCCCAGCATTTT. Protein: CASSLGGIQPQHF.

The chain has TRBV2 and TRBJ1-2; a possible D gene is TRBD1 (5 bases). CDR3 size: 12 residues. V gave up 2 bases and J gave up 8 bases, with 9 bases separating them. Germline loops: CDR1 SNHLY, CDR2 FYNNEI. Written as DNA, the CDR3 is TGTGCCAGCAGTGAACTGGGGGGGGGCTACACCTTC. Translating it yields CASSELGGGYTF.

The table lists this clone with a count of one. In DNA form, the CDR3 reads TGTGCCAGCAGTTTAGCCAGGGGATCGGTTACGCAGTATTTT. The encoded protein is CASSLARGSVTQYF. The genes are TRBV27 and TRBJ2-3, with D tentatively TRBD1 (6 bases). With 2 bases removed from V and 8 bases from J, the gap between germline ends came to 14 bases. Germline V CDR1 and CDR2: MNHEY, SMNVEV (reference sequence). The CDR3 consists of 14 residues.

V and J are TRBV29-1 and TRBJ1-4; D is unresolved. The germline V and J ends were trimmed by 7 bases and 4 bases, with 7 bases remaining between them. Germline CDR1 reads SQVTM; CDR2 reads ANQGSEA. This CDR3 contains 11 residues. The CDR3 nucleotides are TGCAGCGCTGCGCGTAATGAAAAACTGTTTTTT. This codes for CSAARNEKLFF. Drawing the rest from reference TRBV29-1 and TRBJ1-4, the complete variable domain is SAVISQKPSRDICQRGTSLTIQCQVDSQVTMMFWYRQQPGQSLTLIATANQGSEATYESGFVIDKFPISRPNLTFSTLTVSNMSPEDSSIYLCSAARNEKLFFGSGTQLSVL.

To note about this clone: Other nucleotide sequences in the sample specify the same CDR3. V is TRBV10-2 and J is TRBJ2-7, with TRBD1 identical over 7 bases. CDR3 length equals 13 residues. Trimming at V came to 9 bases and at J to 6 bases, leaving 11 bases not matched to a gene. Germline loops: CDR1 WSHSY, CDR2 SAAADI. This chain's CDR3 is CARAETGFGEQYF. The CDR3 nucleotides read TGCGCCAGAGCCGAGACAGGGTTCGGCGAGCAGTACTTC.

The genes are TRBV30 and TRBJ2-6; 7 nucleotides align to TRBD1. This CDR3 contains 15 residues. CDR1 and CDR2 from the germline V gene are GTSNPN and SVGIG (reference sequence). J lost 2 bases, V lost 3 bases, and 4 bases had no gene match. CDR3 sequence (DNA): TGTGCCTGGAGCGGGCAGGGGGCTGGGGCCAACGTCCTGACTTTC. Translating it yields CAWSGQGAGANVLTF. Based on the CDR3 plus reference TRBV30 and TRBJ2-6, the full variable domain is SQTIHQWPATLVQPVGSPLSLECTVEGTSNPNLYWYRQAAGRGLQLLFYSVGIGQISSEVPQNLSASRPQDRQFILSSKKLLLSDSGFYLCAWSGQGAGANVLTFGAGSRLTVL.

V is TRBV4-2 and J is TRBJ2-7, with 8 positions matching TRBD1. Per the germline V gene, CDR1 is LGHNA and CDR2 is YNFKEQ. Trimming took 4 bases from V and 3 from J; bases not matched to a gene: 8. There are 15 residues in the CDR3. CDR3 sequence (DNA): TGTGCCAGCAGCCTTTTAAGGACAGGGCTCTACGAGCAGTACTTC. This encodes CASSLLRTGLYEQYF.

V gene TRBV19 combines with J gene TRBJ1-5, with TRBD1 matching over 8 bases. The CDR3 spans 19 residues. V lost 6 bases to trimming and J lost 0 bases; unmatched junction nucleotides: 16. Germline assignment: CDR1 LNHDA and CDR2 SQIVND (reference sequence). CDR3 sequence reads: CASSTRQGNGGHSNQPQHF. The CDR3 DNA reads as TGTGCCAGTAGCACCCGACAGGGGAACGGGGGACATAGCAATCAGCCCCAGCATTTT.

This clone has more than one count but fewer than ten. This chain connects TRBV7-8 to TRBJ2-2, with D possibly matching TRBD2 (7 bases). CDR1 and CDR2 from the germline V gene are SGHVS and FQNEAQ. The V gene lost 5 bases and the J gene lost 2 bases, with 15 bases spanning the gap. This CDR3 has 16 residues. The CDR3 region is CASSPWGGANTGELFF. For the CDR3, the DNA is TGTGCCAGCAGCCCGTGGGGGGGGGCTAACACCGGGGAGCTGTTTTTT.

In nucleotides, the CDR3 is TGTGCCACCAGCGGGACTAGCGGGAGATCAGGCTACGAGCAGTACTTC. It encodes CATSGTSGRSGYEQYF. This chain joins TRBV10-3 and TRBJ2-7, with TRBD2 matching 14 bases. Germline loops: CDR1 ENHRY, CDR2 SYGVKD. The CDR3 extends over 16 amino acids. Trimming cost V 10 bases and J 3 bases; bases outside gene matches: 11.

V and J are TRBV5-4 and TRBJ2-7; TRBD2 is a possible D gene (7 bases). Looked up from germline, CDR1 is SGHNT and CDR2 is YYREEE (reference sequence). V lost 3 bases to trimming and J lost 6 bases, with 19 bases between them. The CDR3 runs to 15 residues. The DNA of the CDR3 is TGTGCCAGCAGCTGGGGGGGCTATCAGGCTTCCGAGCAGTACTTC. It is translated as CASSWGGYQASEQYF.

This chain joins TRBV7-3 and TRBJ1-1; weak D call: TRBD1 (5 bases). CDR1 is SGHTA and CDR2 is FQGTGA in the germline V gene. The CDR3 length is 15 residues. Trimming cost V 0 bases and J 5 bases, with 13 bases left between them. CDR3 amino acids: CASSLTPRRGTEAFF. CDR3 sequence (DNA): TGTGCCAGCAGCTTAACTCCCCGGCGGGGGACTGAAGCTTTCTTT.

The chain employs TRBV7-2 and TRBJ1-2, with TRBD1 matching 8 bases. The CDR3 runs to 14 residues. CDR1 SGHTA and CDR2 FQGNSA come from the germline V gene. The V and J ends lost 1 base and 5 bases, in that order; junction bases with no gene match: 3. The CDR3 region has the DNA TGTGCCAGCAGCTTAGGACAGGGGTTTTATGGCTACACCTTC. This codes for CASSLGQGFYGYTF.

The chain is built from TRBV27 and TRBJ2-1, with TRBD2 matching 7 bases. V shed 2 bases and J 1 base; nucleotides not matched to a gene: 5. The CDR3 has 16 residues. The germline V gene has CDR1 MNHEY and CDR2 SMNVEV (reference sequence). CDR3 DNA: TGTGCCAGCAGTTTAAGAGGGCGGGGGTCCTACAATGAGCAGTTCTTC. Encoded protein: CASSLRGRGSYNEQFF.

This clone has only a few counts. V and J are TRBV29-1 and TRBJ2-3, with a possible D match to TRBD2 (6 bases). CDR3 size: 13 residues. Germline lookup yields CDR1 SQVTM and CDR2 ANQGSEA. V lost 8 bases and J lost 0, with 12 bases in between. Here the CDR3 DNA reads TGCAGCCCACGACTAGTCAGCACAGATACGCAGTATTTT. As protein: CSPRLVSTDTQYF.

V is TRBV5-1 and J is TRBJ2-5; TRBD2 matches at 8 bases. Germline V lookup: CDR1 SGHRS, CDR2 YFSETQ. This CDR3 contains 15 residues. V lost 4 bases to trimming and J lost 5 bases; unmatched junction nucleotides: 10. The CDR3 loop is CASSPGLARWETQYF. The CDR3 DNA is TGCGCCAGCAGCCCCGGACTAGCTCGTTGGGAGACCCAGTACTTC.